A single TCR beta chain is shown here with its context. Amplification used 60 Vbeta primers and 13 Jbeta primers. TCRdb's copy holds only in-frame clones and misses some; the assay was immunoSEQ multiplex PCR. This table has 77,000 or so clones, approximately 71% appearing once. The data are from a study of cytomegalovirus exposure and HLA in healthy donors. V dropped 3 bases and J dropped 0; count of bases not matched to a gene: 7. CDR3 length: 17 residues. The V gene's germline CDR1 is MNHEY and CDR2 SMNVEV (reference sequence). Sequencing was carried out using PBMCs. The sequence was collected from a woman aged 40 to 55 in good health and CMV-seronegative. The chain combines TRBV27 with TRBJ1-4, with 7 bases fitting TRBD1. CDR3 amino acids: CASSFRRDSSTNEKLFF. The CDR3 region has the DNA TGTGCCAGCAGTTTCCGCCGGGACAGTTCAACTAATGAAAAACTGTTTTTT. Looking up the rest from reference TRBV27 and TRBJ1-4 gives the full variable domain: EAQVTQNPRYLITVTGKKLTVTCSQNMNHEYMSWYRQDPGLGLRQIYYSMNVEVTDKGDVPEGYKVSRKEKRNFPLILESPSPNQTSLYFCASSFRRDSSTNEKLFFGSGTQLSVL.